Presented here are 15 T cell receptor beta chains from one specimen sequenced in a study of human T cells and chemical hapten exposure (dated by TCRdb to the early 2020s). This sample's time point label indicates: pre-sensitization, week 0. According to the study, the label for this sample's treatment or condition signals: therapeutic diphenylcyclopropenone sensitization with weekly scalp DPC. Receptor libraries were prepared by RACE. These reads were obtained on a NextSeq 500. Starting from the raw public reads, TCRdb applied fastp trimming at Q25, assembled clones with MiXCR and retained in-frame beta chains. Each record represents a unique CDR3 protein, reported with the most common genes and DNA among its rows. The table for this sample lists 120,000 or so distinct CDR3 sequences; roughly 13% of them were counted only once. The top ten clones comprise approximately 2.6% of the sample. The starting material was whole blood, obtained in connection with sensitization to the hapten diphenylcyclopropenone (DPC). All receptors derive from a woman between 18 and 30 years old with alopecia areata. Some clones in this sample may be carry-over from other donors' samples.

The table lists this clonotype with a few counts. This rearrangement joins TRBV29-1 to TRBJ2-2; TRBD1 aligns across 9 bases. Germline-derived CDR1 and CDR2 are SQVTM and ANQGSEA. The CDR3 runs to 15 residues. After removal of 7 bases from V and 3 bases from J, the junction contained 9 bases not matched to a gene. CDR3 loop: CSAPPGTGYTGELFF. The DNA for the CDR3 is TGCAGCGCCCCCCCCGGGACAGGGTACACCGGGGAGCTGTTTTTT.

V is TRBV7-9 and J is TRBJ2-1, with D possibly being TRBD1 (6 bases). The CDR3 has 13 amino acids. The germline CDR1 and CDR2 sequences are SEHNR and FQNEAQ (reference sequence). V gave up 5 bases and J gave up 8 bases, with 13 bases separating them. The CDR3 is CASSQQGNDEQFF. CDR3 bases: TGTGCCAGCAGCCAACAGGGCAACGATGAGCAGTTCTTC.

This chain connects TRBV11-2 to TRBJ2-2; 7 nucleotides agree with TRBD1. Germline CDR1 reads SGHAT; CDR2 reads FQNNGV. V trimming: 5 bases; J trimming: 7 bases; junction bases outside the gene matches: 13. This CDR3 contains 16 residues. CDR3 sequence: CASSRGQDYSGGELFF. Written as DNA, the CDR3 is TGTGCCAGCAGCCGCGGACAGGATTACTCAGGCGGGGAGCTGTTTTTT.

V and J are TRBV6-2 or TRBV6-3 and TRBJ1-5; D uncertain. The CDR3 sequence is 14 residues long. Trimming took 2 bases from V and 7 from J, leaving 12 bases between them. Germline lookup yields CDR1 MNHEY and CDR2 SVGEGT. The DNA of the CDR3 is TGTGCCAGCAGTTACCTTTCGGGCCGCCAGCCCCAGCATTTT. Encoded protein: CASSYLSGRQPQHF.

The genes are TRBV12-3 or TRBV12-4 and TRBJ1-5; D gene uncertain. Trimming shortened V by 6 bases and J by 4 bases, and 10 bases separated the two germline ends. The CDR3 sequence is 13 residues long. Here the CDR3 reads CASRRQGNQPQHF. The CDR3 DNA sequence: TGTGCCAGCAGGCGACAAGGGAATCAGCCCCAGCATTTT.

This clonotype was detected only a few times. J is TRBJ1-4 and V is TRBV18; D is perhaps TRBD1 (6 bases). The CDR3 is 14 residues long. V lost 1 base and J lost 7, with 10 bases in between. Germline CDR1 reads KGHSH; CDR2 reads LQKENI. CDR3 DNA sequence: TGTGCCAGCTCACCACAGGGGGGACTTGAAAAACTGTTTTTT. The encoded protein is CASSPQGGLEKLFF.

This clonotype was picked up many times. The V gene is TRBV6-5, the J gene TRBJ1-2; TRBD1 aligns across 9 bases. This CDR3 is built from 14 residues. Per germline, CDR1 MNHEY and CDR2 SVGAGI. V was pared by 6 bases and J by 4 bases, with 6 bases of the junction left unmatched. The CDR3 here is CASSRDRAPYGYTF. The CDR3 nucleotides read TGTGCCAGCAGCCGGGACAGGGCGCCCTATGGCTACACCTTC.

CDR3 sequence: CASRTTASSYEQYF. CDR3 coding DNA: TGTGCCAGCAGGACGACAGCGTCCTCCTACGAGCAGTACTTC. The chain links TRBV6-2 or TRBV6-3 to TRBJ2-7; weak D call: TRBD1 (5 bases). This CDR3 comprises 14 residues. V lost 6 bases to trimming and J lost 0 bases, with 12 bases between them. Germline V CDR1 and CDR2: MNHEY, SVGEGT.

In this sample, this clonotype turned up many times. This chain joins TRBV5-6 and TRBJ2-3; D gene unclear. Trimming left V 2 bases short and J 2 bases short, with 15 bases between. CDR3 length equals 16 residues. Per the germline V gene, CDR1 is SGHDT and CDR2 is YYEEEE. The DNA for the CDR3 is TGTGCCAGCAGCTTACTCTCCGGGCATAACACAGATACGCAGTATTTT. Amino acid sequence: CASSLLSGHNTDTQYF.

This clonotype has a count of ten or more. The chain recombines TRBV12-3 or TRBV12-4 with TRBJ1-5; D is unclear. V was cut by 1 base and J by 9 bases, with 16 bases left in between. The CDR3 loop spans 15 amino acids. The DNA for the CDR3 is TGTGCCAGCAGTTTAGTGTTGGCAGGCGCTGGGCCCCAGCATTTT. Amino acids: CASSLVLAGAGPQHF.

The CDR3 region has the DNA TGCGCCAGCAGCCAAGATCAAGGCCCCCGTGGGACTTTCTTT. This gives the protein CASSQDQGPRGTFF. This rearrangement joins TRBV4-3 to TRBJ1-1; no clear D gene. The germline V and J ends were trimmed by 0 bases and 12 bases, with 17 bases remaining between them. CDR3 size: 14 residues. The V gene's germline CDR1 is LGHNA and CDR2 YSLEER.

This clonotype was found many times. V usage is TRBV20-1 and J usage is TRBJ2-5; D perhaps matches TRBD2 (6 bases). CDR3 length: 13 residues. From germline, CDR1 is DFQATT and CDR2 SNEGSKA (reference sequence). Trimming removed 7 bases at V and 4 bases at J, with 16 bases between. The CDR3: CSVSPLARETQYF. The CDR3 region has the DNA TGCAGTGTATCACCACTAGCCCGAGAGACCCAGTACTTC.

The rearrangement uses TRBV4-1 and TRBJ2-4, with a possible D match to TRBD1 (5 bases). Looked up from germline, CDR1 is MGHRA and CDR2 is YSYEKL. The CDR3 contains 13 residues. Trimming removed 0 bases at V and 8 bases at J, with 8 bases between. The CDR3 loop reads CASSQDRVDIQYF. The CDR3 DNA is TGCGCCAGCAGCCAAGACAGGGTCGACATTCAGTACTTC.

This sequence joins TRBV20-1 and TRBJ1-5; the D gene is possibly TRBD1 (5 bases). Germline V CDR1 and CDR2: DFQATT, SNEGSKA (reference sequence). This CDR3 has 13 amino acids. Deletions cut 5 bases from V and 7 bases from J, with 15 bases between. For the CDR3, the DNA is TGCAGTGCTCCGAAAGCAGGGCCACAGCCCCAGCATTTT. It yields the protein CSAPKAGPQPQHF.

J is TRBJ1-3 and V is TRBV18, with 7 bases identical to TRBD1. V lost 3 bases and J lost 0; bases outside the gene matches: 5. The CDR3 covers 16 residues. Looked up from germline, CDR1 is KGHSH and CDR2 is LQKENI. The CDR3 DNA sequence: TGTGCCAGCTCACCGGGACAGTCATCCTCTGGAAACACCATATATTTT. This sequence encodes CASSPGQSSSGNTIYF. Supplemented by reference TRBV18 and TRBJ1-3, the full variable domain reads NAGVMQNPRHLVRRRGQEARLRCSPMKGHSHVYWYRQLPEEGLKFMVYLQKENIIDESGMPKERFSAEFPKEGPSILRIQQVVRGDSAAYFCASSPGQSSSGNTIYFGEGSWLTVV.